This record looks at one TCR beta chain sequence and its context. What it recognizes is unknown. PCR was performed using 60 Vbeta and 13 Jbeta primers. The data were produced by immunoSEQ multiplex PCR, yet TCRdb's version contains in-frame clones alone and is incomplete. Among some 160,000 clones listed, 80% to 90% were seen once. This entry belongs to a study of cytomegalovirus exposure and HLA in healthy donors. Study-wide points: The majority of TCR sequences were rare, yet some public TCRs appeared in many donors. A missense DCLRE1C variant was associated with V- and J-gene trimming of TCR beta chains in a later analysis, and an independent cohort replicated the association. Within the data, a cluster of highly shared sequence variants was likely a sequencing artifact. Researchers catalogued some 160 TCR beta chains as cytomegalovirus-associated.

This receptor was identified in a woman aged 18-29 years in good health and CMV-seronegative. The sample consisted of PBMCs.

CDR3 in DNA: TGTGCCAGCAGTTTAATGGACAGCCTAGAGACCCAGTACTTC. Translated: CASSLMDSLETQYF. The chain recombines TRBV27 with TRBJ2-5; possible D gene TRBD1, 6 bases. CDR3 length: 14 residues. Trimming shortened V by 2 bases and J by 4 bases, and 11 bases separated the two germline ends. The germline CDR1 and CDR2 sequences are MNHEY and SMNVEV (reference sequence).